Below are 30 T cell receptor beta chains sequenced from a single sample in a study of T cells in Graves' hyperthyroidism and ophthalmopathy. Amplified TCR beta CDR3 regions derived from RNA transcripts. HTBI primers were the set used in a first-round RT-PCR of the TCR CDR3. One entry per CDR3 protein results from TCRdb running MiXCR on the multiplex PCR reads. The sample yields almost 35,000 distinct CDR3 sequences, 40% to 65% seen once. The sample taken for sequencing was blood. The receptors derive from a woman aged 40 to 49 with Graves' ophthalmopathy.

This clonotype showed up many times. The chain joins TRBV27 to TRBJ2-7; D call uncertain. V was cut by 5 bases and J by 1 base, with 9 bases left in between. CDR1 and CDR2 from the germline V gene are MNHEY and SMNVEV (reference sequence). The CDR3 contains 13 residues. Here the CDR3 DNA reads TGTGCCAGCAGTCTGGCCCAATCCTACGAGCAGTACTTC. It yields the protein CASSLAQSYEQYF.

This clonotype appeared many times. The V gene is TRBV3-1, the J gene TRBJ1-1; TRBD1 is a possible D gene (6 bases). V was shortened by 3 bases and J by 1 base, with 9 bases between the two germline ends. This CDR3 region has 14 residues. Per germline, CDR1 LGHDT and CDR2 YNNKEL (reference sequence). DNA for the CDR3: TGTGCCAGCAGCCACGCGACAGGGAACACTGAAGCTTTCTTT. The encoded protein is CASSHATGNTEAFF.

At least ten counts were recorded for this clonotype. The chain has TRBV2 and TRBJ2-3; 8 nucleotides agree with TRBD2. The junction had 9 bases not matched to a gene; V was cut back by 7 bases and J by 0 bases. Germline V lookup: CDR1 SNHLY, CDR2 FYNNEI. The CDR3 has 16 residues. The CDR3 spells CASTLQAGASTDTQYF. The CDR3 nucleotides are TGTGCCAGCACTCTTCAAGCGGGAGCTAGCACAGATACGCAGTATTTT.

The chain recombines TRBV7-9 with TRBJ1-3; tentatively, D is TRBD1 (6 bases). Germline CDR1 SEHNR, CDR2 FQNEAQ (reference sequence). This CDR3 is 15 amino acids long. Deletions cut 3 bases from V and 1 base from J, with 10 bases between. CDR3 amino acids: CASSLGGRSGNTIYF. CDR3 bases: TGTGCCAGCAGCTTGGGGGGCAGATCTGGAAACACCATATATTTT.

With respect to this clonotype: At one of its ends the junction is not consistent with the germline gene, which may arise from a read error. This sequence joins TRBV9 and TRBJ1-1; TRBD1 might be the D (5 bases). The CDR3 is made up of 13 amino acids. Germline CDR1 reads SGDLS; CDR2 reads YYNGEE. CDR3 sequence reads: CASSVGGNAEAFF. For the CDR3, the DNA is TGTGCCAGCAGCGTCGGGGGGAACGCTGAAGCTTTCTTT.

This sequence joins TRBV9 and TRBJ2-7; D is possibly TRBD1 or TRBD2 (6 bases each). The CDR3 covers 16 residues. V was shortened by 4 bases and J by 6 bases, with 23 bases between the two germline ends. The germline CDR1 and CDR2 sequences are SGDLS and YYNGEE. The CDR3 reads CASSPPGIGGLGEQYF. CDR3 sequence (DNA): TGTGCCAGCAGCCCACCCGGTATAGGGGGGTTGGGCGAGCAGTACTTC.

The rearrangement joins TRBV4-1 to TRBJ2-7; D not certain. Trimming cost V 3 bases and J 2 bases, with 11 bases left between them. Germline-derived CDR1 and CDR2 are MGHRA and YSYEKL. This CDR3 contains 14 residues. CDR3 sequence reads: CASSQGSSAYEQYF. CDR3 coding DNA: TGCGCCAGCAGCCAGGGATCGAGCGCCTACGAGCAGTACTTC.

The genes are TRBV20-1 and TRBJ2-1; D is ambiguous. Trimming stripped 3 bases from V and 0 bases from J, with 9 bases between. The germline V gene has CDR1 DFQATT and CDR2 SNEGSKA (reference sequence). This CDR3 has 14 residues. CDR3 sequence reads: CSASSVNSYNEQFF. CDR3 in DNA: TGCAGTGCTAGTTCCGTAAACTCCTACAATGAGCAGTTCTTC.

This clonotype is medium-sized in the sample. V gene TRBV9 combines with J gene TRBJ1-6; 7 nucleotides agree with TRBD1. CDR1 is SGDLS, CDR2 YYNGEE, per germline. The V gene end was trimmed by 4 bases and the J gene end by 7 bases; junction bases not matched to a gene: 11. CDR3 length: 16 residues. The CDR3 sequence: CASSKQQGIGNSPLHF. Here the CDR3 DNA reads TGTGCCAGCAGCAAACAACAGGGGATTGGCAATTCACCCCTCCACTTT.

This chain joins TRBV25-1 and TRBJ2-6; D gene unclear. Germline V gene lookup returns CDR1 MGHDK and CDR2 SYGVNS. The CDR3 length is 15 residues. V dropped 6 bases and J dropped 0 bases, with 9 bases sitting between them. The CDR3 loop is CASRDLGSGANVLTF. In nucleotides, the CDR3 is TGTGCCAGCAGAGATCTGGGCTCTGGGGCCAACGTCCTGACTTTC. Full variable domain (missing parts from reference TRBV25-1 and TRBJ2-6): EADIYQTPRYLVIGTGKKITLECSQTMGHDKMYWYQQDPGMELHLIHYSYGVNSTEKGDLSSESTVSRIRTEHFPLTLESARPSHTSQYLCASRDLGSGANVLTFGAGSRLTVL.

The rearrangement uses TRBV20-1 and TRBJ2-7; 8 nucleotides match TRBD1. Per germline, CDR1 DFQATT and CDR2 SNEGSKA (reference sequence). The CDR3 runs 12 residues. The J segment lost 5 bases and the V segment lost 4 bases, leaving 4 bases of the junction unmatched. The CDR3 here is CSATQGVDEQYF. The CDR3 DNA reads as TGCAGTGCTACACAGGGGGTTGACGAGCAGTACTTC.

J is TRBJ2-1 and V is TRBV6-4; possible D gene TRBD1, 7 bases. Deletions cut 7 bases from V and 7 bases from J, with 14 bases between. CDR1 MRHNA and CDR2 SNTAGT come from the germline V gene. This CDR3 contains 13 residues. CDR3 sequence reads: CASIQGGPNEQFF. The CDR3 nucleotides are TGTGCCAGCATCCAGGGGGGCCCAAATGAGCAGTTCTTC.

This clonotype was recorded a few times. The J gene is TRBJ2-7, the V gene TRBV7-8, with TRBD2 matching 11 bases. CDR3 length: 13 amino acids. Trimming at V came to 6 bases and at J to 7 bases, leaving 5 bases not matched to a gene. The germline gives CDR1 SGHVS, CDR2 FQNEAQ. CDR3: CASSGLAGLEQYF. CDR3 in DNA: TGTGCCAGCAGTGGACTAGCGGGCTTAGAGCAGTACTTC.

Many counts were recorded for this clonotype. The chain links TRBV12-3 or TRBV12-4 to TRBJ2-2; D call uncertain. Between the trimmed V and J ends, which lost 5 bases and 7 bases, there was a span of 5 bases. The CDR3 sequence is 11 residues long. The CDR3: CASSTNGELFF. DNA for the CDR3: TGTGCCAGCAGTACCAACGGGGAGCTGTTTTTT.

The rearrangement uses TRBV19 and TRBJ1-2, with TRBD1 identical over 8 bases. V was pared by 7 bases and J by 9 bases, with 13 bases of the junction left unmatched. In germline, CDR1 is LNHDA, CDR2 SQIVND (reference sequence). This CDR3 has 14 amino acids. The chain's CDR3 is CASKTTGAKYSYTF. The CDR3 nucleotides read TGTGCCAGTAAAACGACAGGGGCAAAGTATAGCTACACCTTC. The full variable domain, with the rest looked up from reference TRBV19 and TRBJ1-2, is DGGITQSPKYLFRKEGQNVTLSCEQNLNHDAMYWYRQDPGQGLRLIYYSQIVNDFQKGDIAEGYSVSREKKESFPLTVTSAQKNPTAFYLCASKTTGAKYSYTFGSGTRLTVV.

The gene calls are TRBV20-1 and TRBJ2-7; 9 nucleotides align to TRBD2. CDR1 DFQATT and CDR2 SNEGSKA come from the germline V gene (reference sequence). This CDR3 region has 15 residues. Losses at the gene ends were 0 bases for V and 6 bases for J; bases not matched to a gene: 9. CDR3 coding DNA: TGCAGTGCTAGAGATCCTAGCGGGATAAGAGTCGAGCAGTACTTC. Its protein product is CSARDPSGIRVEQYF.

The sample holds many counts of this clonotype. This CDR3 is CASTRAGEAFF. In DNA form, the CDR3 reads TGTGCCAGCACCCGGGCGGGAGAAGCTTTCTTT. The chain links TRBV12-3 or TRBV12-4 to TRBJ1-1, with D hard to call. The CDR3 has 11 residues. V was trimmed by 7 bases and J by 8 bases, leaving 11 bases between them.

The chain is built from TRBV2 and TRBJ2-5; D is unclear. This CDR3 is built from 11 residues. Germline V gene lookup returns CDR1 SNHLY and CDR2 FYNNEI. Trimming stripped 4 bases from V and 3 bases from J, with 3 bases between. The CDR3 nucleotides are TGTGCCAGCAGTGTCGAAGAGACCCAGTACTTC. Residues: CASSVEETQYF.

This clonotype has more than one count but fewer than ten. The gene calls are TRBV30 and TRBJ2-1, with 10 bases matching TRBD2. J gave up 0 bases and V 3 bases, and 8 bases lay outside the gene matches. CDR1 GTSNPN and CDR2 SVGIG come from the germline V gene (reference sequence). The CDR3 consists of 17 residues. The CDR3, as DNA: TGTGCCTGGAGAAAGGCTAGCGGGAGTACCTCCTACAATGAGCAGTTCTTC. Its protein is CAWRKASGSTSYNEQFF. Full variable domain (missing parts from reference TRBV30 and TRBJ2-1): SQTIHQWPATLVQPVGSPLSLECTVEGTSNPNLYWYRQAAGRGLQLLFYSVGIGQISSEVPQNLSASRPQDRQFILSSKKLLLSDSGFYLCAWRKASGSTSYNEQFFGPGTRLTVL.

This clonotype was seen at least ten times. The chain couples TRBV20-1 to TRBJ2-1, with 9 bases that match TRBD2. The CDR3 sequence is 16 residues long. The V and J ends lost 2 bases and 7 bases, in that order; junction bases with no gene match: 12. Germline values: CDR1 DFQATT, CDR2 SNEGSKA (reference sequence). The CDR3 DNA follows: TGCAGTGCTAGATCCCATGTGGGACTAGCCTCAAATGAGCAGTTCTTC. This codes for CSARSHVGLASNEQFF.

The chain employs TRBV7-3 and TRBJ2-1, with D tentatively TRBD2 (6 bases). Germline-derived CDR1 and CDR2 are SGHTA and FQGTGA. The CDR3 runs 17 residues. V lost 5 bases and J 12 bases, leaving 29 bases between the germline ends. CDR3 nucleotides: TGTGCCAGCAGCCGCGGGGTTTTAGGATACGGCACAGATACGCAGTTCTTC. As protein: CASSRGVLGYGTDTQFF.

The rearrangement uses TRBV5-1 and TRBJ2-7; either TRBD1 or TRBD2 may fit D (6 bases each). Per germline, CDR1 SGHRS and CDR2 YFSETQ. V gave up 3 bases and J gave up 6 bases, with 19 bases separating them. This CDR3 is built from 15 residues. The CDR3 reads CASSSGRMGAGEQYF. The CDR3 DNA sequence: TGCGCCAGCAGCTCAGGGAGGATGGGGGCGGGCGAGCAGTACTTC.

This clonotype is medium-sized in the sample. The chain joins TRBV19 to TRBJ2-7, with D perhaps TRBD1 or TRBD2 (5 bases each). Trimming cost V 9 bases and J 4 bases, with 10 bases left between them. The CDR3 has 11 residues. In germline, CDR1 is LNHDA, CDR2 SQIVND (reference sequence). The CDR3 protein is CASGTGYEQYF. The DNA of the CDR3 is TGTGCCAGCGGGACGGGGTACGAGCAGTACTTC.

The rearrangement joins TRBV5-1 to TRBJ2-2, with 7 bases fitting TRBD1. The germline V gene encodes CDR1 SGHRS and CDR2 YFSETQ. The ends lost 2 bases at V and 4 bases at J; junction bases unmatched: 8. The CDR3 covers 16 residues. The CDR3 here is CASSLGKTGSTGELFF. CDR3 DNA sequence: TGCGCCAGCAGCTTAGGGAAGACAGGGAGCACCGGGGAGCTGTTTTTT.

The chain employs TRBV4-3 and TRBJ2-5; weak D call: TRBD1 (6 bases). The CDR3 spans 17 residues. V was cut by 2 bases and J by 2 bases, with 18 bases left in between. From germline, CDR1 is LGHNA and CDR2 YSLEER. Here the CDR3 reads CASSQRYQGRAQETQYF. The CDR3 DNA sequence: TGCGCCAGCAGCCAAAGGTACCAGGGGCGTGCACAAGAGACCCAGTACTTC.

A word on this clonotype: A read error may explain this, as a much larger clone is one base away. The rearrangement joins TRBV4-1 to TRBJ1-4; D possibly corresponds to TRBD1 (5 bases). Germline V lookup: CDR1 MGHRA, CDR2 YSYEKL. The CDR3 is made up of 16 amino acids. Trimming left V 4 bases short and J 2 bases short, with 14 bases between. CDR3 nucleotide sequence: TGCGCCAGCAGCCCAGGCGGGGGTGCCACTAATGAAAAACTGTTTTTT. This gives the protein CASSPGGGATNEKLFF.

The count of this clonotype is one. The chain joins TRBV10-3 to TRBJ1-5; D is unclear. The J call may be wrong; the DNA end is better matched by TRBJ2-3. The CDR3 has 8 amino acids. Germline CDR1 is ENHRY and CDR2 is SYGVKD. The CDR3 region has the DNA TGTGCCATCAGGGTCCAGTATTTT. This sequence encodes CAIRVQYF.

This clonotype was observed at least ten times. V is TRBV27 and J is TRBJ2-5, with D possibly TRBD2 on 5 matching bases. The V and J ends lost 3 bases and 4 bases respectively, with 12 bases between them. Germline values: CDR1 MNHEY, CDR2 SMNVEV (reference sequence). The CDR3 runs to 14 residues. Here the CDR3 reads CASSFSGNRETQYF. The DNA of the CDR3 is TGTGCCAGCAGTTTCTCGGGGAACCGAGAGACCCAGTACTTC.

CDR3 DNA: TGTGCCAGCAGGAGCCCAGGGGGCACCTATGGCTACACCTTC. The encoded protein is CASRSPGGTYGYTF. The chain links TRBV2 to TRBJ1-2; 8 nucleotides agree with TRBD1. V gave up 6 bases and J gave up 4 bases; unmatched junction bases: 7. Germline CDR1 and CDR2: SNHLY and FYNNEI. This CDR3 spans 14 amino acids.

The V call is TRBV7-3, the J call TRBJ2-2; D gene ambiguous. CDR3 length: 14 amino acids. The germline gives CDR1 SGHTA, CDR2 FQGTGA. The V gene lost 5 bases and the J gene lost 8 bases, with 15 bases spanning the gap. DNA of the CDR3: TGTGCCAGCAGCGTAGAAAGGTACGCAGGGGAGCTGTTTTTT. Protein: CASSVERYAGELFF. Together with reference TRBV7-3 and TRBJ2-2, the CDR3 gives the full variable domain: GAGVSQTPSNKVTEKGKYVELRCDPISGHTALYWYRQSLGQGPEFLIYFQGTGAADDSGLPNDRFFAVRPEGSVSTLKIQRTERGDSAVYLCASSVERYAGELFFGEGSRLTVL.